This passage covers 19 T cell receptor beta chains from one sample sequenced in a study of T cells in Graves' hyperthyroidism and ophthalmopathy. There were TCR beta CDR3 regions amplified from RNA transcripts. HTBI primers were the set used in a first-round RT-PCR of the TCR CDR3. Using its own MiXCR run on the multiplex PCR reads, TCRdb lists one record per CDR3 protein. The profile covers roughly 560,000 distinct CDR3 sequences, with 14% to 15% appearing a single time and over 3.5% taken by the ten largest. The sequenced sample was blood. These receptors all come from a middle-aged woman with Graves' ophthalmopathy.

This clonotype was counted many times. The rearrangement links TRBV28 to TRBJ2-7, with D perhaps TRBD2 (6 bases). V was pared by 8 bases and J by 2 bases, with 19 bases between. Germline values: CDR1 MDHEN, CDR2 SYDVKM. The CDR3 contains 15 residues. The CDR3 nucleotides read TGTGCCAGCGGACGGCCGCTAGCGCTAGCCTACGAGCAGTACTTC. Translating it yields CASGRPLALAYEQYF. Full variable domain (missing parts from reference TRBV28 and TRBJ2-7): DVKVTQSSRYLVKRTGEKVFLECVQDMDHENMFWYRQDPGLGLRLIYFSYDVKMKEKGDIPEGYSVSREKKERFSLILESASTNQTSMYLCASGRPLALAYEQYFGPGTRLTVT.

The table lists this clonotype with many counts. For the CDR3, the DNA is TGTGCCAGCAGTCCCGACAGGGCCCACGAGCAGTACTTC. Translating gives CASSPDRAHEQYF. The chain joins TRBV28 to TRBJ2-7, with 7 bases fitting TRBD1. Germline V gives CDR1 MDHEN, CDR2 SYDVKM. V shed 5 bases, J shed 5 bases, and the junction held 6 bases outside the gene matches. The CDR3 has 13 amino acids.

This clonotype appeared a few times. The chain couples TRBV12-3 or TRBV12-4 to TRBJ2-7; 8 nucleotides match TRBD2. The J segment lost 2 bases and the V segment lost 2 bases, leaving 8 bases of the junction unmatched. There are 16 residues in the CDR3. The CDR3: CASSLQLAGSPYEQYF. The CDR3 DNA reads TGTGCCAGCAGTTTACAGCTAGCGGGTTCACCCTACGAGCAGTACTTC.

This clonotype was detected many times. Written as DNA, the CDR3 is TGTGCCAGCAGCCTCGGGACTAGCTCCATCAATGAGCAGTTCTTC. It codes for CASSLGTSSINEQFF. The chain joins TRBV11-2 to TRBJ2-1; 9 positions agree with TRBD2. Germline loops: CDR1 SGHAT, CDR2 FQNNGV. J was trimmed by 6 bases and V by 5 bases; bases with no gene match: 8. The CDR3 extends over 15 amino acids.

V and J are TRBV14 and TRBJ2-7; 9 bases align to TRBD2. With V trimmed by 3 bases and J by 0 bases, 6 bases remained unmatched. The CDR3 has 16 amino acids. Germline lookup yields CDR1 SGHDN and CDR2 FVKESK. CDR3 DNA: TGTGCCAGCAGCCAGGGTAGCGGGAGTAGCTCCTACGAGCAGTACTTC. Translated, it gives CASSQGSGSSSYEQYF.

This clonotype was recorded many times. The V call is TRBV4-2, the J call TRBJ1-1, with no clear D. V lost 0 bases to trimming and J lost 1 base, with 3 bases between them. Germline V gene sequence: CDR1 LGHNA, CDR2 YNFKEQ. This CDR3 has 13 residues. As DNA, the CDR3 is TGTGCCAGCAGCCAAGATTGGAACACTGAAGCTTTCTTT. Its protein is CASSQDWNTEAFF.

This clonotype occurred many times. The chain couples TRBV29-1 to TRBJ1-1, with 9 bases that match TRBD1. The germline V gene has CDR1 SQVTM and CDR2 ANQGSEA. V gave up 5 bases and J gave up 1 base; unmatched junction bases: 2. This CDR3 has 13 residues. The CDR3 DNA follows: TGCAGCGTTCGGGACAGGGCGAACACTGAAGCTTTCTTT. It codes for CSVRDRANTEAFF.

This clonotype has more than one count but fewer than ten. It may be a read error: a sequence one base away is much more abundant. CDR3 region: CARSSVRLPSYEQYF. For the CDR3, the DNA is TGTGCCCGCAGTTCGGTTCGGCTACCCTCCTACGAGCAGTACTTC. This chain connects TRBV28 to TRBJ2-7, with D unclear. CDR1 is MDHEN, CDR2 SYDVKM, per germline. CDR3 length equals 15 residues. Filled out from reference TRBV28 and TRBJ2-7, the complete variable domain reads DVKVTQSSRYLVKRTGEKVFLECVQDMDHENMFWYRQDPGLGLRLIYFSYDVKMKEKGDIPEGYSVSREKKERFSLILESASTNQTSMYLCARSSVRLPSYEQYFGPGTRLTVT.

This clonotype appeared many times. V usage is TRBV20-1 and J usage is TRBJ2-4, with 7 positions matching TRBD2. CDR3 length equals 12 residues. After removal of 2 bases from V and 7 bases from J, the junction contained 2 bases not matched to a gene. Germline V gene data show CDR1 as DFQATT and CDR2 as SNEGSKA (reference sequence). CDR3 amino acids: CSARLRENIQYF. CDR3 DNA: TGCAGTGCTAGATTGCGGGAGAACATTCAGTACTTC.

This clonotype was detected many times. V is TRBV20-1 and J is TRBJ2-7, with TRBD1 matching 7 bases. The CDR3 is made up of 16 amino acids. CDR1 is DFQATT and CDR2 is SNEGSKA in the germline V gene (reference sequence). The ends lost 3 bases at V and 2 bases at J; junction bases unmatched: 13. CDR3 DNA sequence: TGCAGTGCTAGGGGCCAGAATCCGGGACAGCCCTACGAGCAGTACTTC. This translates into CSARGQNPGQPYEQYF.

This clonotype was observed at least ten times. The genes are TRBV30 and TRBJ1-3; no clear D gene. This CDR3 has 14 residues. The V and J ends lost 5 bases and 0 bases respectively, with 11 bases between them. Germline V gives CDR1 GTSNPN, CDR2 SVGIG (reference sequence). The CDR3 loop is CAWDDGVSGNTIYF. For the CDR3, the DNA is TGTGCCTGGGACGACGGGGTCTCTGGAAACACCATATATTTT. The whole variable domain, remainder taken from reference TRBV30 and TRBJ1-3, is SQTIHQWPATLVQPVGSPLSLECTVEGTSNPNLYWYRQAAGRGLQLLFYSVGIGQISSEVPQNLSASRPQDRQFILSSKKLLLSDSGFYLCAWDDGVSGNTIYFGEGSWLTVV.

Only a few counts were recorded for this clonotype. This sequence joins TRBV27 and TRBJ1-1; 9 nucleotides agree with TRBD1. Germline trimming cut 4 bases from V and 11 bases from J; bases unmatched to any gene: 14. The CDR3 extends over 15 amino acids. CDR1 and CDR2 (germline): MNHEY, SMNVEV (reference sequence). CDR3 coding DNA: TGTGCCAGCAGTTCCTCGGGACAGGGTCGTGTTTGGGCTTTCTTT. Protein: CASSSSGQGRVWAFF.

In its sample, this clonotype was seen a few times. V gene TRBV2 combines with J gene TRBJ2-2; tentatively, D is TRBD1 (6 bases). Germline CDR1 reads SNHLY; CDR2 reads FYNNEI. The V end lost 10 bases, the J end lost 0 bases, and 15 bases lay between the germline ends. This CDR3 has 15 amino acids. The CDR3 protein is CAILIRGTNTGELFF. CDR3 DNA sequence: TGTGCCATTCTTATTAGGGGGACGAACACCGGGGAGCTGTTTTTT.

The chain combines TRBV27 with TRBJ2-6; weak D call: TRBD1 (6 bases). The CDR3 is 18 residues long. Germline assignment: CDR1 MNHEY and CDR2 SMNVEV (reference sequence). Trimming pared 2 bases from V and 5 bases from J, leaving 19 bases between. The DNA for the CDR3 is TGTGCCAGCAGTTTACCTCTTCCTGACAGGTTCTGGGCCAACGTCCTGACTTTC. Its protein is CASSLPLPDRFWANVLTF. Looking up the rest from reference TRBV27 and TRBJ2-6 gives the full variable domain: EAQVTQNPRYLITVTGKKLTVTCSQNMNHEYMSWYRQDPGLGLRQIYYSMNVEVTDKGDVPEGYKVSRKEKRNFPLILESPSPNQTSLYFCASSLPLPDRFWANVLTFGAGSRLTVL.

This clonotype was counted at least ten times. The V gene is TRBV29-1, the J gene TRBJ2-7; the match to TRBD1 covers 9 bases. The CDR3 covers 13 residues. In germline, CDR1 is SQVTM, CDR2 ANQGSEA. Germline trimming cut 4 bases from V and 4 bases from J; bases unmatched to any gene: 5. The CDR3 coding sequence is TGCAGCGTTGGGGGGACAGGGAGGTACGAGCAGTACTTC. It codes for CSVGGTGRYEQYF.

This clonotype was counted many times. J is TRBJ2-7 and V is TRBV6-1, with 9 bases lining up with TRBD2. V shed 10 bases and J 0 bases; nucleotides not matched to a gene: 10. CDR3 length equals 15 residues. Germline lookup yields CDR1 MNHNS and CDR2 SASEGT. CDR3 sequence: CATSPGLASSYEQYF. Here the CDR3 DNA reads TGTGCCACCTCCCCCGGACTAGCGAGCTCCTACGAGCAGTACTTC.

By share of the sample, this clonotype is medium-sized (0.01 to 0.1%). The chain is built from TRBV27 and TRBJ2-7; 10 positions agree with TRBD2. The CDR3 is made up of 14 amino acids. V gave up 4 bases and J gave up 9 bases; unmatched junction bases: 9. Germline V gene lookup returns CDR1 MNHEY and CDR2 SMNVEV (reference sequence). The CDR3 protein is CASSSSGRGVGQYF. The CDR3 DNA is TGTGCCAGCAGTTCCAGCGGGAGGGGAGTCGGGCAGTACTTC.

This clonotype was observed a handful of times. The V call is TRBV27, the J call TRBJ2-7; D not resolved. Germline values: CDR1 MNHEY, CDR2 SMNVEV (reference sequence). V lost 2 bases to trimming and J lost 4 bases, with 15 bases between them. The CDR3 has 15 amino acids. For the CDR3, the DNA is TGTGCCAGCAGTTTAAGGTTTATGGCCAATTACGAGCAGTACTTC. Translated, it gives CASSLRFMANYEQYF.

This clonotype was counted ten times or more. The chain is built from TRBV6-5 and TRBJ2-2; D is uncertain. V shed 2 bases and J shed 7 bases, with 11 bases lying between them. Germline CDR1 MNHEY, CDR2 SVGAGI. CDR3 length: 14 amino acids. The CDR3 is CASSYVKGGGELFF. CDR3 nucleotides: TGTGCCAGCAGTTACGTGAAGGGCGGCGGGGAGCTGTTTTTT.